These 30 T cell receptor beta chains were sequenced from one sample in a study of T and B cells in COVID-19 patients. Each TRB amplification used roughly 240-550 ng of genomic DNA from blood. Multiplex PCR with BIOMED2 TRB-A/B primer pools amplified TRB rearrangements. TCRdb fed the multiplex PCR reads into MiXCR, producing one record per CDR3 protein. The sample lists 4,500 or so distinct CDR3 sequences; under 30% were seen once. The sample consisted of blood. The receptors were gathered from a human donor with active COVID-19.

Within the sample, this clonotype is medium-sized. The V gene is TRBV29-1, the J gene TRBJ2-1; 12 nucleotides line up with TRBD2. Germline values: CDR1 SQVTM, CDR2 ANQGSEA. Trimming took 6 bases from V and 14 from J; bases not matched to a gene: 20. This CDR3 spans 16 amino acids. The CDR3 protein is CSVQGLAGRWGGDEFF. CDR3 in DNA: TGCAGCGTCCAAGGACTAGCGGGACGCTGGGGTGGTGATGAGTTCTTC.

The chain joins TRBV12-3 or TRBV12-4 to TRBJ2-7; no clear D gene. This CDR3 has 13 amino acids. V dropped 6 bases and J dropped 5 bases, with 14 bases sitting between them. The chain's CDR3 is CASSLSEVHEQYF. The CDR3 region has the DNA TGTGCCAGCAGCTTAAGTGAGGTACACGAGCAGTACTTC.

By sample share, this clonotype is medium-sized. V gene TRBV29-1 combines with J gene TRBJ1-2, with 8 bases matching TRBD1. V was clipped by 7 bases and J by 4 bases; unmatched bases: 5. Per the germline V gene, CDR1 is SQVTM and CDR2 is ANQGSEA. The CDR3 sequence is 12 residues long. CDR3 bases: TGCAGCGCCGGACAGGGTAGCTATGGCTACACCTTC. As protein: CSAGQGSYGYTF.

In the case of this clonotype: A much larger clone sits a single nucleotide away, making a read error possible. This sequence joins TRBV12-3 or TRBV12-4 and TRBJ2-1, with D perhaps given as TRBD1 or TRBD2 (7 bases each). CDR3 length equals 13 residues. Trimming removed 6 bases at V and 8 bases at J, with 14 bases between. The CDR3 region is CASRQTGRDEQFF. In nucleotides, the CDR3 is TGTGCCAGCAGACAGACAGGGAGGGATGAGCAGTTCTTC.

Comment on this clonotype: This may be a read error, as it is one base from a much larger clone. The chain employs TRBV19 and TRBJ1-1; D is undetermined. Germline CDR1 LNHDA, CDR2 SQIVND (reference sequence). The ends were cut back, 3 bases at V and 10 bases at J, with 15 bases in the middle. There are 13 residues in the CDR3. The CDR3 spells CASSMLSIAVAFF. The CDR3 DNA is TGTGCCAGTAGTATGCTAAGTATCGCTGTAGCTTTCTTT.

V usage is TRBV4-3 and J usage is TRBJ1-3; D unclear. Germline V gene lookup returns CDR1 LGHNA and CDR2 YSLEER. Trimming cost V 0 bases and J 0 bases, with 9 bases left between them. The CDR3 is 16 residues long. The chain's CDR3 is CASSQDPHSSGNTIYF. The CDR3 DNA reads as TGCGCCAGCAGCCAAGATCCCCACAGCTCTGGAAACACCATATATTTT.

This clonotype is judged medium-sized. The genes are TRBV18 and TRBJ2-5, with 9 bases identical to TRBD1. CDR3 length: 16 amino acids. CDR1 KGHSH and CDR2 LQKENI come from the germline V gene. V lost 4 bases to trimming and J lost 4 bases; unmatched junction nucleotides: 10. The CDR3 sequence is CASSLRPGQGAETQYF. The CDR3 bases are TGTGCCAGCTCACTACGGCCGGGACAGGGTGCAGAGACCCAGTACTTC.

In its sample, this clonotype is medium-sized. The gene calls are TRBV19 and TRBJ2-7; perhaps TRBD2 as D (5 bases). The CDR3 has 15 residues. The ends were cut back, 5 bases at V and 7 bases at J, with 21 bases in the middle. Per germline, CDR1 LNHDA and CDR2 SQIVND (reference sequence). In DNA form, the CDR3 reads TGTGCCAGTAGTTTGAGAGCGGAGCTTTTTACGGAGCAGTACTTC. This codes for CASSLRAELFTEQYF. The complete variable domain, with remaining parts taken from reference TRBV19 and TRBJ2-7, reads DGGITQSPKYLFRKEGQNVTLSCEQNLNHDAMYWYRQDPGQGLRLIYYSQIVNDFQKGDIAEGYSVSREKKESFPLTVTSAQKNPTAFYLCASSLRAELFTEQYFGPGTRLTVT.

This clonotype has just one count. This chain uses TRBV7-6 with TRBJ2-1, with D uncertain. The germline gives CDR1 SGHVS, CDR2 FNYEAQ. The CDR3 is made up of 8 amino acids. V gave up 9 bases and J gave up 10 bases, with 4 bases separating them. Here the CDR3 reads CASWEQFF. CDR3 DNA sequence: TGTGCCAGTTGGGAGCAGTTCTTC.

Only one count was recorded for this clonotype. The chain couples TRBV6-2 or TRBV6-3 to TRBJ1-5, with TRBD1 matching 10 bases. Germline CDR1 reads MNHEY; CDR2 reads SVGEGT. After removal of 5 bases from V and 4 bases from J, the junction contained 2 bases not matched to a gene. The CDR3 covers 14 residues. In DNA, the CDR3 is TGTGCCAGCAGTCGGACAGGGGGGAATCAGCCCCAGCATTTT. It specifies CASSRTGGNQPQHF.

V usage is TRBV28 and J usage is TRBJ2-7, with a weak D call TRBD1 (7 bases). CDR1 and CDR2 (germline): MDHEN, SYDVKM. With 8 bases removed from V and 6 bases from J, the gap between germline ends came to 20 bases. The CDR3 totals 14 residues. In DNA, the CDR3 is TGTGCCAGCTTCCGGGGCAGGGGGACTTCCGAGCAGTACTTC. It yields the protein CASFRGRGTSEQYF. Full variable domain (outside the CDR3, taken from reference TRBV28 and TRBJ2-7): DVKVTQSSRYLVKRTGEKVFLECVQDMDHENMFWYRQDPGLGLRLIYFSYDVKMKEKGDIPEGYSVSREKKERFSLILESASTNQTSMYLCASFRGRGTSEQYFGPGTRLTVT.

This clonotype has more than one count but fewer than ten. The genes are TRBV7-6 and TRBJ2-5; tentatively, D is TRBD2 (6 bases). Germline-derived CDR1 and CDR2 are SGHVS and FNYEAQ. This CDR3 has 15 residues. The V end lost 4 bases, the J end lost 1 base, and 13 bases lay between the germline ends. The CDR3 nucleotides are TGTGCCAGCAGCTCATCTCCACTAGCCCAAGAGACCCAGTACTTC. This translates into CASSSSPLAQETQYF.

This clonotype was counted at least ten times. V gene TRBV12-3 or TRBV12-4 combines with J gene TRBJ2-7; D ambiguous. Trimming stripped 2 bases from V and 2 bases from J, with 7 bases between. The CDR3 spans 13 residues. CDR3 sequence: CASSLYVPYEQYF. CDR3 coding DNA: TGTGCCAGCAGTTTATATGTCCCCTACGAGCAGTACTTC.

This clonotype was detected only a few times. The genes are TRBV5-1 and TRBJ2-1; perhaps TRBD2 as D (6 bases). V was trimmed by 7 bases and J by 6 bases, leaving 11 bases between them. The CDR3 is 12 residues long. CDR1 SGHRS and CDR2 YFSETQ come from the germline V gene. The CDR3 DNA reads TGCGCCAGCTATCAGGAGGGCAATGAGCAGTTCTTC. Protein product: CASYQEGNEQFF.

This clonotype was counted a few times. The genes are TRBV10-3 and TRBJ1-2, with a possible D match to TRBD1 (5 bases). Germline V lookup: CDR1 ENHRY, CDR2 SYGVKD. The CDR3 totals 15 residues. Deletions cut 3 bases from V and 7 bases from J, with 18 bases between. CDR3 loop: CAISDLPARGSGYTF. The CDR3 region has the DNA TGTGCCATCAGTGACCTCCCTGCAAGGGGAAGTGGCTACACCTTC.

By share, this clonotype ranks as medium-sized. The missing conserved phenylalanine or tryptophan at the end of this CDR3 makes a read error likely. The limits of the CDR3 on the DNA are not certain, so only TCRdb's listed CDR3 is given. The rearrangement joins TRBV5-3 to TRBJ1-6; TRBD1 is the table's D call, not checked against the DNA. TRBV5-3 has ORF status, its function being uncertain. With termini counted, the CDR3 has 9 amino acids. CDR3 loop: CARSLGGTV.

The V and J genes are TRBV30 and TRBJ1-5; D remains unclear. Germline V gene sequence: CDR1 GTSNPN, CDR2 SVGIG (reference sequence). The CDR3 totals 15 residues. Trimming took off 0 bases at V and 2 bases at J, with 11 bases between the two ends. The CDR3 here is CAWSVAQVGNQPQHF. The CDR3 bases are TGTGCCTGGAGTGTGGCCCAGGTCGGCAATCAGCCCCAGCATTTT.

The chain has TRBV10-3 and TRBJ2-6; D is unclear. V lost 0 bases, J lost 4 bases, and 19 bases lay in between. This CDR3 is built from 19 residues. Germline-derived CDR1 and CDR2 are ENHRY and SYGVKD. This chain's CDR3 is CAISESPSGVSFGANVLTF. The DNA of the CDR3 is TGTGCCATCAGTGAGTCCCCAAGTGGAGTCTCTTTCGGGGCCAACGTCCTGACTTTC.

This clonotype is deemed medium-sized (0.01 to 0.1%). The CDR3 sequence: CASSPGFHEQYF. The CDR3 coding sequence is TGTGCCAGTAGCCCAGGGTTCCACGAGCAGTACTTC. This chain links TRBV19 with TRBJ2-7, with D perhaps matching TRBD1 (5 bases). The V end lost 6 bases, the J end lost 5 bases, and 11 bases lay between the germline ends. CDR1 is LNHDA, CDR2 SQIVND, per germline (reference sequence). CDR3 length equals 12 residues.

In its sample, this clonotype ranks as medium-sized. The chain couples TRBV6-5 to TRBJ2-1, with 7 bases lining up with TRBD2. The CDR3 runs to 11 residues. The ends lost 10 bases at V and 6 bases at J; junction bases unmatched: 3. Looked up from germline, CDR1 is MNHEY and CDR2 is SVGAGI. The CDR3: CATGLLNEQFF. The CDR3 DNA reads as TGTGCCACGGGACTACTCAATGAGCAGTTCTTC.

This clonotype appeared once. A clone one base away is much larger, so this may be a read error. The V gene is TRBV19, the J gene TRBJ1-1; 7 bases map to TRBD1. The CDR3 has 17 residues. J was trimmed by 0 bases and V by 2 bases; bases with no gene match: 9. Germline assignment: CDR1 LNHDA and CDR2 SQIVND (reference sequence). This CDR3 is CASSIYRGPGLNTEAFF. The CDR3 DNA is TGTGCCAGTAGTATATACAGGGGTCCTGGATTGAACACTGAAGCTTTCTTT.

This chain connects TRBV7-9 to TRBJ2-1; TRBD1 might be the D (6 bases). CDR1 is SEHNR, CDR2 FQNEAQ, per germline (reference sequence). This CDR3 spans 14 amino acids. Trimming removed 2 bases at V and 6 bases at J, with 11 bases between. CDR3 DNA: TGTGCCAGCAGCTTAAATACAGGGTTCAATGAGCAGTTCTTC. Translated, it gives CASSLNTGFNEQFF.

The chain has TRBV7-3 and TRBJ2-2; TRBD1 matches 11 bases. The CDR3 is 15 amino acids. Germline V gene data show CDR1 as SGHTA and CDR2 as FQGTGA. Trimming at V came to 4 bases and at J to 6 bases, leaving 4 bases not matched to a gene. CDR3 DNA sequence: TGTGCCAGCAGCTCAACGGGACAGGGGGCCGGGGAGCTGTTTTTT. Its translation is CASSSTGQGAGELFF.

By proportion, this clonotype is large. The rearrangement links TRBV29-1 to TRBJ2-3, with TRBD2 matching 7 bases. V shed 3 bases and J 6 bases; nucleotides not matched to a gene: 3. This CDR3 region has 12 residues. CDR1 is SQVTM and CDR2 is ANQGSEA in the germline V gene. The CDR3 DNA reads as TGCAGCGTTGAGGGAGGGTCGGATACGCAGTATTTT. Protein: CSVEGGSDTQYF.

By sample fraction, this clonotype is medium-sized. The chain employs TRBV19 and TRBJ2-5; no definite D call. Trimming pared 6 bases from V and 0 bases from J, leaving 8 bases between. Per germline, CDR1 LNHDA and CDR2 SQIVND (reference sequence). The CDR3 is made up of 13 amino acids. The CDR3 region has the DNA TGTGCCAGTAGGGCCCGGGACCAAGAGACCCAGTACTTC. It codes for CASRARDQETQYF.

This clonotype is categorized as medium-sized. The rearrangement joins TRBV18 to TRBJ2-1; no reliable D call. CDR3 length: 14 amino acids. Germline V lookup: CDR1 KGHSH, CDR2 LQKENI. The V end lost 4 bases, the J end lost 4 bases, and 11 bases lay between the germline ends. The CDR3 DNA reads as TGTGCCAGCTCACGTATGCTAGGGTACAATGAGCAGTTCTTC. This sequence encodes CASSRMLGYNEQFF.

For this clonotype: This sequence may be a read error, since a much larger clone differs from it by one base. The chain is built from TRBV6-2 or TRBV6-3 and TRBJ2-7; no reliable D call. From germline, CDR1 is MNHEY and CDR2 SVGEGT. This CDR3 has 11 residues. V was trimmed by 8 bases and J by 7 bases, leaving 12 bases between them. The CDR3 nucleotides are TGTGCCAGCTTGGGTAGATTGGAGCAGTACTTC. Translating gives CASLGRLEQYF.

This clonotype is classed as medium-sized. V and J are TRBV6-5 and TRBJ1-1; D is ambiguous. The CDR3 is made up of 15 amino acids. V was clipped by 0 bases and J by 11 bases, with 19 bases between them. Germline CDR1 is MNHEY and CDR2 is SVGAGI. The CDR3 region has the DNA TGTGCCAGCAGTTACTCGACGTTCAATGGGGAGTCCGCTTTCTTT. Residues: CASSYSTFNGESAFF.

The J gene is TRBJ1-5, the V gene TRBV12-3 or TRBV12-4, with TRBD1 matching over 7 bases. The CDR3 covers 13 residues. Losses at the gene ends were 8 bases for V and 2 bases for J; bases not matched to a gene: 3. CDR3 region: CASARGGNQPQHF. The DNA of the CDR3 is TGTGCCAGCGCCAGGGGGGGCAATCAGCCCCAGCATTTT.

For this clonotype: Being one base from a much bigger clone, this may be a read error. This chain connects TRBV5-6 to TRBJ2-7; 9 nucleotides agree with TRBD1. Germline V CDR1 and CDR2: SGHDT, YYEEEE. CDR3 length equals 15 residues. The CDR3 region is CVSTTSGTGSYEQYF. The CDR3, as DNA: TGTGTCAGCACCACCTCCGGGACAGGGTCCTACGAGCAGTACTTC.